A selection of T cell receptor beta chains follows, all from one sample in a study of blood T cell repertoires in COVID-19. The assay was immunoSEQ multiplex PCR, and TCRdb's table has in-frame clones only and misses some. The sample comprises around 200,000 clones, more than 75% of which are singletons, and about 7% rests with the top ten. The sequenced sample consisted of PBMCs or T cells enriched from blood (not recorded which). The receptors derive from a woman in her thirties or forties with acute COVID-19. Each CDR3 is given without its conserved first and last residue. Only some rows state a clone size, as once, few, many or a class for expanded clones.

size,J,V,CDR3
NA,TRBJ2-7,TRBV7-9,ASSRDREHEQY
NA,TRBJ1-5,TRBV5-6,ASSQMTGHQPQH
NA,TRBJ2-2,TRBV30,AWSGLKETGELF
once,TRBJ2-7,TRBV18,ASSSGTVAYEQY
NA,TRBJ1-2,TRBV18,ASSPTGTGGNYGYT
many,TRBJ1-1,TRBV18,ASSGWNGDTEAF
NA,TRBJ1-1,TRBV25-1,ASSEDRDTEAF
few,TRBJ1-5,TRBV6-5,ASSYGGMGNQPQH
NA,TRBJ2-1,TRBV19,ASSIVSGGFNEQF
many,TRBJ2-5,TRBV14,ASSQEASGRAKSPEMSQY
few,TRBJ1-1,TRBV6-5,ASSYQPGATEAF
NA,TRBJ2-5,TRBV30,AWSVMREPETQY
NA,TRBJ1-2,TRBV28,ASNPDRGGGYT
NA,TRBJ1-3,TRBV28,ASSPGGFSGNTIY
once,TRBJ2-1,TRBV5-8,ASSLGAGVHNEQF
NA,TRBJ1-6,TRBV3-1/TRBV3-2,ASSIGQENSPLH
NA,TRBJ1-6,TRBV25-1,ASSAVPGWNSPLH
NA,TRBJ2-1,TRBV7-9,ASSLVPQLAGDNEQF
NA,TRBJ2-3,TRBV19,ASSIGETGWSDTQY
few,TRBJ1-5,TRBV28,ASSFLGQGKDQPQH
once,TRBJ1-2,TRBV30,AWSATGQGYGYT
NA,NA,TRBV5-1,ASSPTGVGEQY
NA,TRBJ1-6,TRBV9,ASSVDGGGGSPLH
NA,TRBJ1-2,TRBV9,ASSAQPGGGALHYGYT
NA,TRBJ1-1,TRBV7-3,ASSELRNTEAF
NA,TRBJ1-2,TRBV25-1,ASKRDSGGYGYT
NA,TRBJ1-5,TRBV30,AQDRGSYSNQPQH
NA,TRBJ1-6,TRBV5-1,ASSLNDRGRNSPLH
NA,TRBJ2-7,TRBV28,AILDPGLAGVEQY
NA,TRBJ2-1,TRBV5-1,ASSLGLAAFYNEQF
NA,TRBJ1-4,TRBV7-2,ASSETGAPLGKLF
NA,TRBJ2-3,TRBV28,ASSLRGPGTDTQY
NA,TRBJ1-1,TRBV6-2/TRBV6-3,ASSRQGARGMNTEAF
NA,TRBJ1-2,TRBV12-2,ASRLRRGRDGYGYT
NA,TRBJ1-6,TRBV7-2,ASTEGGRVFSPLH
NA,TRBJ1-1,TRBV10-3,AISRTVVEAF
once,TRBJ1-4,TRBV7-2,ASSQGGQGNEKLF
once,TRBJ1-2,TRBV15,ATGRDRFNYGYT
NA,TRBJ2-7,TRBV7-6,ASSKDSGASYEQY
NA,TRBJ1-1,TRBV9,ASSVSGGPMNTEAF
NA,TRBJ1-1,TRBV6-5,ASRGTAREAF
NA,TRBJ1-4,TRBV9,ASSVGQVLNEKLF
NA,TRBJ2-5,TRBV5-1,ASSFRQGKEETQY
NA,TRBJ1-6,TRBV27,ASSFRQGNSPLH
NA,TRBJ2-7,TRBV7-8,ASSLSGGSSYEQY
NA,TRBJ2-1,TRBV5-6,ASSSPGLAKISINEQF
NA,TRBJ2-3,TRBV28,ASSSSLAGGGTDTQY
NA,TRBJ1-5,TRBV2,ASSGRSSNQPQH
NA,TRBJ1-1,TRBV19,ASSGRRGTEAF
once,TRBJ1-5,TRBV28,ATTGGNQPQH
NA,TRBJ1-4,TRBV15,ATSLDRGEAEKLF
NA,TRBJ2-7,TRBV2,ASSPTGTSYHEQY
NA,TRBJ1-4,TRBV18,ASSTTQVPEKLF
NA,TRBJ1-5,TRBV30,AWGTSGHPYQPQH
NA,TRBJ2-7,TRBV7-3,ASSLNRGREQY
NA,TRBJ1-1,TRBV5-1,ASSPGVMNTEAF
once,TRBJ2-7,TRBV11-3,ASSLDGEGAYEQY
NA,TRBJ2-3,TRBV5-4,ASSQKRQGAGDTQY
NA,TRBJ2-3,TRBV14,ASSQDLTSGLTSTDTQY